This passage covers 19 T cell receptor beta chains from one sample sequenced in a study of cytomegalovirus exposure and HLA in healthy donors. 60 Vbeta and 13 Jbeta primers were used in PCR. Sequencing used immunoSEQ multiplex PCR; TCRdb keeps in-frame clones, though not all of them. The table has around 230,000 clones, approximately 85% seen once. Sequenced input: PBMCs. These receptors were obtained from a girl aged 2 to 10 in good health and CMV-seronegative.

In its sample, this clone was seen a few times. CDR3 residues: CATETNTGELFF. The DNA of the CDR3 is TGTGCCACCGAGACGAACACCGGGGAGCTGTTTTTT. The chain employs TRBV2 and TRBJ2-2, with D unresolved. CDR1 SNHLY and CDR2 FYNNEI come from the germline V gene. The CDR3 contains 12 residues. Trimming removed 10 bases from V and 0 bases from J, with 6 bases in between. Full variable domain (missing parts from reference TRBV2 and TRBJ2-2): EPEVTQTPSHQVTQMGQEVILRCVPISNHLYFYWYRQILGQKVEFLVSFYNNEISEKSEIFDDQFSVERPDGSNFTLKIRSTKLEDSAMYFCATETNTGELFFGEGSRLTVL.

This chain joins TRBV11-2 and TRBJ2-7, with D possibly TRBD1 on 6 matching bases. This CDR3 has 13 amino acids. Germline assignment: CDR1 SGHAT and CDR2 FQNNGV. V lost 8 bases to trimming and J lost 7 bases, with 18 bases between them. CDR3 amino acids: CASRVFQGREQYF. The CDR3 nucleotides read TGTGCCAGCCGCGTGTTTCAGGGGCGTGAGCAGTACTTC.

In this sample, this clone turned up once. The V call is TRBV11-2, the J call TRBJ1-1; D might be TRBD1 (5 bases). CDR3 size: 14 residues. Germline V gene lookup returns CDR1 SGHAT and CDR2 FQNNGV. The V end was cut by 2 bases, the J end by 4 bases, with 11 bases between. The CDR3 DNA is TGTGCCAGCAGCTTACGTTCGGGGGGCACTGAAGCTTTCTTT. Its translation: CASSLRSGGTEAFF.

As DNA, the CDR3 is TGTGCCAGTAGTCAGCCACTAGCGGGCGGATCAGATACGCAGTATTTT. Translating it yields CASSQPLAGGSDTQYF. The genes are TRBV19 and TRBJ2-3; the match to TRBD2 covers 9 bases. Unmatched junction bases numbered 10, after V lost 5 bases and J lost 4 bases. Germline loops: CDR1 LNHDA, CDR2 SQIVND (reference sequence). The CDR3 loop spans 16 amino acids.

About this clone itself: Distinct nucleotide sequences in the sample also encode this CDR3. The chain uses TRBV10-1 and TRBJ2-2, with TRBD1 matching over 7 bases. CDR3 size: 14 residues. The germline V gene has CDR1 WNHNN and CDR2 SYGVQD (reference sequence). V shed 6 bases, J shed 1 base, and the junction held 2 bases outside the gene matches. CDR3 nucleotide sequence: TGCGCCAGCAGGAGGACAGGGAACACCGGGGAGCTGTTTTTT. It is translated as CASRRTGNTGELFF.

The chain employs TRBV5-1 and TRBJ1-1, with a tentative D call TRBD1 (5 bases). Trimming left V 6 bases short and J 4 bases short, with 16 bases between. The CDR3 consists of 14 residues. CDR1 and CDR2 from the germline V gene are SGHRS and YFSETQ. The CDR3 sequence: CASIPVGGATEAFF. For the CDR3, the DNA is TGCGCCAGCATCCCTGTGGGAGGGGCCACTGAAGCTTTCTTT.

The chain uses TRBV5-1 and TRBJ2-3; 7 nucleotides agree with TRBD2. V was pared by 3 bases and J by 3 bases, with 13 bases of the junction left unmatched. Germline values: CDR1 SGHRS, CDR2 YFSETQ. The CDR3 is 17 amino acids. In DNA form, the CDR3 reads TGCGCCAGCAGCTCCTCGAGGGTAGCGGGTAGGACAGATACGCAGTATTTT. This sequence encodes CASSSSRVAGRTDTQYF.

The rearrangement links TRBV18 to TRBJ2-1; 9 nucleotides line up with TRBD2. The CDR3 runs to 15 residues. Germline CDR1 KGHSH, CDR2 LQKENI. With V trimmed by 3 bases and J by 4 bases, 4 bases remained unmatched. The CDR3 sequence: CASSPSSGTYNEQFF. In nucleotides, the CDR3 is TGTGCCAGCTCACCCTCTAGCGGGACTTACAATGAGCAGTTCTTC.

In DNA, the CDR3 is TGTGCCAGCAGGCGGGGGACGAGGGACACTGAAGCTTTCTTT. This translates into CASRRGTRDTEAFF. This chain links TRBV6-5 with TRBJ1-1, with a tentative D call TRBD1 (5 bases). Deletions cut 6 bases from V and 3 bases from J, with 14 bases between. The CDR3 contains 14 residues. CDR1 and CDR2 from the germline V gene are MNHEY and SVGAGI.

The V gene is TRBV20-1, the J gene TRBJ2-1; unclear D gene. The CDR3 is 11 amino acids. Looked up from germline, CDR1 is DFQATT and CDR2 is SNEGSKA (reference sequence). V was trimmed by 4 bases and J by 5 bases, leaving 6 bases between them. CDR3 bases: TGCAGTGCTATCACTAACAATGAGCAGTTCTTC. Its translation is CSAITNNEQFF.

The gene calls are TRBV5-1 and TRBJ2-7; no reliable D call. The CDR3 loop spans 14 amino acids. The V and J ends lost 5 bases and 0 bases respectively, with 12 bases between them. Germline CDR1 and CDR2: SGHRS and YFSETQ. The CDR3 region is CASRSLISSYEQYF. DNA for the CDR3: TGCGCCAGCAGATCCCTAATTTCCTCCTACGAGCAGTACTTC.

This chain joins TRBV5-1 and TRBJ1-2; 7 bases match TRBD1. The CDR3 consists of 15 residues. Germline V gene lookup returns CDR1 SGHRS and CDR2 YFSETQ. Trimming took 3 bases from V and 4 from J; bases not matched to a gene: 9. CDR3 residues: CASSWKVGDSYGYTF. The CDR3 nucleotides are TGCGCCAGCAGCTGGAAGGTAGGGGACAGCTATGGCTACACCTTC.

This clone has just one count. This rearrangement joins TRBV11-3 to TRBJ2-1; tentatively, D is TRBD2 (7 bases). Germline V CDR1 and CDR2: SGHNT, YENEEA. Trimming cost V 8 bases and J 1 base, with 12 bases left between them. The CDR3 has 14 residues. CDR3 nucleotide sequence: TGTGCCAGCTCACGGGGGGCATCCTACAATGAGCAGTTCTTC. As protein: CASSRGASYNEQFF.

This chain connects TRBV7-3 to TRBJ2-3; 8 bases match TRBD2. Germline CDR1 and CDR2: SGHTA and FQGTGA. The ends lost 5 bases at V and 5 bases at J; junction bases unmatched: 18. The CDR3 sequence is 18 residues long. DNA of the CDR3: TGTGCCAGCAGCCCCGGTGGTAGCGGGGCCCTTTGGAGAGATACGCAGTATTTT. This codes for CASSPGGSGALWRDTQYF.

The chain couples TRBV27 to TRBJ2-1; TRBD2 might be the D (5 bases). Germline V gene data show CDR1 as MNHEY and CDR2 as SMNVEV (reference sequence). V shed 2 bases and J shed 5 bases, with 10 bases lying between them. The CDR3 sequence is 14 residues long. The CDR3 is CASSLTTRDNEQFF. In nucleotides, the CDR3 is TGTGCCAGCAGTTTAACCACTAGGGACAATGAGCAGTTCTTC.

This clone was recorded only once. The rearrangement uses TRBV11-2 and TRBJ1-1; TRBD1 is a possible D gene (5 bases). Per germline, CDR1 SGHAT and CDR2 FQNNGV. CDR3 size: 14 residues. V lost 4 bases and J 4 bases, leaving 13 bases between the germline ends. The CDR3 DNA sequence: TGTGCCAGCAGCTCCCTTGGGGGGGGCACTGAAGCTTTCTTT. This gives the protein CASSSLGGGTEAFF. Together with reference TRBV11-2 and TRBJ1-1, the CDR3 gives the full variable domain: EAGVAQSPRYKIIEKRQSVAFWCNPISGHATLYWYQQILGQGPKLLIQFQNNGVVDDSQLPKDRFSAERLKGVDSTLKIQPAKLEDSAVYLCASSSLGGGTEAFFGQGTRLTVV.

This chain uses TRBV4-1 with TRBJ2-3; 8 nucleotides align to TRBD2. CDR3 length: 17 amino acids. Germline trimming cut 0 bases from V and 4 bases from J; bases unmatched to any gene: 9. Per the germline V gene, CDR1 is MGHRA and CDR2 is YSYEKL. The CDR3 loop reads CASSQEVRTSRADTQYF. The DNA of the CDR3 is TGCGCCAGCAGCCAAGAAGTGAGGACTAGCAGAGCAGATACGCAGTATTTT.

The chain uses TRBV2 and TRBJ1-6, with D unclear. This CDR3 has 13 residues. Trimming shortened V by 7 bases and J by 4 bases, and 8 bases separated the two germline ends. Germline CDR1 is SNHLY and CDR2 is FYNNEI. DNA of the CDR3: TGTGCCAGCATCCCGGAGTATAATTCACCCCTCCACTTT. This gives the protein CASIPEYNSPLHF.

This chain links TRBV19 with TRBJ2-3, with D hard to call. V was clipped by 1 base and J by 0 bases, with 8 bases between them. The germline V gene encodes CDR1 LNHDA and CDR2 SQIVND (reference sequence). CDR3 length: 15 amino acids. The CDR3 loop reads CASSIGLLSTDTQYF. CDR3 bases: TGTGCCAGTAGTATAGGGTTACTTAGCACAGATACGCAGTATTTT.